Given below is one TCR beta chain in context. This table comes from immunoSEQ multiplex PCR, and its TCRdb copy is limited to in-frame clones, with some not included. The data show 550,000 to 800,000 clones, with roughly 85% seen just once and 0.0095% to 0.013% held by the top ten. These data are taken from a study of shared T cell receptors in the human thymus. Germline values: CDR1 SGHDN, CDR2 FVKESK. V shed 3 bases and J shed 4 bases, with 7 bases lying between them. CDR3 length: 12 residues. These data were also filed under a second study, of human thymus T cells. That paper adds: Infants, healthy and Finnish, who were having corrective surgery for congenital heart defects served as donors. Thymus tissue for the work was resected from patients undergoing corrective heart surgery. The authors found apparently biased V and J gene usage in thymic and blood repertoires.

Specimen: thymocytes. J is TRBJ2-7 and V is TRBV14; D is undetermined. This TCR came from a girl in the first two years of life with a congenital heart defect. The CDR3 loop is CASSHGKYEQYF. The CDR3 DNA reads TGTGCCAGCAGCCATGGCAAATACGAGCAGTACTTC.